Listed here are 6 T cell receptor beta chains from one sample, sequenced in a study of blood T cell repertoires in COVID-19. The table came from immunoSEQ multiplex PCR; TCRdb's copy has only in-frame clones and leaves some out. Of about 260,000 clones in the sample, roughly 79% were seen once. The specimen sequenced was peripheral blood. The receptors here all came from a woman older than 75 with acute or convalescent COVID-19.

The rearrangement joins TRBV3-1 (or the pseudogene TRBV3-2) to TRBJ2-7; 9 bases are a match to TRBD1. CDR1 is LGHDT, CDR2 YNNKEL, per germline (reference sequence). With 2 bases clipped from V and 7 bases from J, the junction kept 9 bases outside the gene matches. The CDR3 runs to 15 residues. The CDR3 DNA reads as TGTGCCAGCAGCCAATACCGGACAGGGGCGAGTGAGCAGTACTTC. Its protein is CASSQYRTGASEQYF.

V is TRBV7-9 and J is TRBJ2-7; D possibly corresponds to TRBD1 (5 bases). The V gene lost 5 bases and the J gene lost 3 bases, with 17 bases spanning the gap. This CDR3 is 15 amino acids long. Germline assignment: CDR1 SEHNR and CDR2 FQNEAQ (reference sequence). The DNA for the CDR3 is TGTGCCAGCAGCGATGACAGCACACTAAACTACGAGCAGTACTTC. This codes for CASSDDSTLNYEQYF. Supplemented by reference TRBV7-9 and TRBJ2-7, the full variable domain reads DTGVSQNPRHKITKRGQNVTFRCDPISEHNRLYWYRQTLGQGPEFLTYFQNEAQLEKSRLLSDRFSAERPKGSFSTLEIQRTEQGDSAMYLCASSDDSTLNYEQYFGPGTRLTVT.

V is TRBV5-1 and J is TRBJ1-2; 7 bases fit TRBD1. V lost 0 bases and J lost 6; bases outside the gene matches: 5. The CDR3 loop spans 14 amino acids. From germline, CDR1 is SGHRS and CDR2 YFSETQ. The CDR3 nucleotides are TGCGCCAGCAGCTTGGTTGTAGGGGGCGATGGCTACACCTTC. Its translation is CASSLVVGGDGYTF.

The chain links TRBV5-1 to TRBJ2-7; 8 nucleotides line up with TRBD1. The CDR3 is 14 residues long. The V gene end was trimmed by 4 bases and the J gene end by 2 bases; junction bases not matched to a gene: 5. The V gene's germline CDR1 is SGHRS and CDR2 YFSETQ. The CDR3 spells CASSGETGAYEQYF. In nucleotides, the CDR3 is TGCGCCAGCAGCGGGGAGACAGGGGCCTACGAGCAGTACTTC.

V and J are TRBV4-2 and TRBJ2-3; TRBD2 might be the D (5 bases). The V and J ends lost 1 base and 0 bases respectively, with 11 bases between them. The germline V gene has CDR1 LGHNA and CDR2 YNFKEQ. CDR3 size: 16 residues. The CDR3 protein is CASSQATGYSTDTQYF. CDR3 nucleotides: TGTGCCAGCAGCCAAGCGACGGGATATAGCACAGATACGCAGTATTTT.

This clone was detected only a few times. The chain recombines TRBV6-6 with TRBJ2-5; a possible D gene is TRBD2 (5 bases). Germline values: CDR1 MNHNY, CDR2 SVGAGI (reference sequence). The CDR3 contains 14 residues. V shed 6 bases and J shed 5 bases, with 16 bases lying between them. The CDR3: CASRTTTSRETQYF. Here the CDR3 DNA reads TGTGCCAGCAGAACTACTACTAGTCGGGAGACCCAGTACTTC.